This record concerns one T cell receptor beta chain sequence. This CDR3 has 15 amino acids. Germline loops: CDR1 LGHDT, CDR2 YNNKEL (reference sequence). V was clipped by 4 bases and J by 3 bases; unmatched bases: 4. The repertoire was sequenced with immunoSEQ multiplex PCR; TCRdb's copy has only in-frame clones and lacks some. The sample carries over 200,000 clones, 88% recorded once. This specimen comes from a study of blood T cell repertoires in COVID-19. Background on the study: In each case, the material was cDNA or gDNA derived from T cells, B-cell-depleted T cells, or PBMCs.

The material sequenced was PBMCs or T cells enriched from blood (not recorded which). The chain employs TRBV3-1 (or the pseudogene TRBV3-2) and TRBJ1-3; 9 nucleotides agree with TRBD1. The TCR sequence derives from a woman in her twenties or thirties who had been exposed to COVID-19. The CDR3 sequence: CASSPGQGLGNTIYF. DNA for the CDR3: TGTGCCAGCAGCCCGGGACAGGGACTTGGAAACACCATATATTTT.